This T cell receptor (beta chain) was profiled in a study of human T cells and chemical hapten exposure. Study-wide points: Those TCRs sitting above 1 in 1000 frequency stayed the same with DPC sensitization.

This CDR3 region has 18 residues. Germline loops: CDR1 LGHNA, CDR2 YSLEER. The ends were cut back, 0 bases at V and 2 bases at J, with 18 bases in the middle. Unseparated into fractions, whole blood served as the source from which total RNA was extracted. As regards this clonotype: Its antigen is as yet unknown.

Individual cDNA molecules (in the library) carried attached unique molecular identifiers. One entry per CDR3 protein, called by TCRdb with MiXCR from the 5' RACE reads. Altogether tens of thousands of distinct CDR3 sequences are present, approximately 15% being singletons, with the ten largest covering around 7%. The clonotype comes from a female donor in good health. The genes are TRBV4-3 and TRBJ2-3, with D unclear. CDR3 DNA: TGCGCCAGCAGCCAAGAATCTGTCTCGTATATTGACACAGATACGCAGTATTTT. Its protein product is CASSQESVSYIDTDTQYF.